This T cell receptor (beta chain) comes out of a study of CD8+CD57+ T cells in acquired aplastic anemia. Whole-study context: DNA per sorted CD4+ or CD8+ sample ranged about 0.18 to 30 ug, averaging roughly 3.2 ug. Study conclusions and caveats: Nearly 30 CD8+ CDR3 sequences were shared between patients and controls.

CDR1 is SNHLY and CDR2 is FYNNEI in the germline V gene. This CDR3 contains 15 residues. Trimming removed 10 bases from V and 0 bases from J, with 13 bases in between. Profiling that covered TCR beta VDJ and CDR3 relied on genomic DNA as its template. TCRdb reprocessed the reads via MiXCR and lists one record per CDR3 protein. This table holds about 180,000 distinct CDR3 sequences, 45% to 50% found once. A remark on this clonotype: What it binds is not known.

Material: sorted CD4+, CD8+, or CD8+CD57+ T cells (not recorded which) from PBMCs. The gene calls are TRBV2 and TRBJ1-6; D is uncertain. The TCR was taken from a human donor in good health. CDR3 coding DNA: TGTGCCACCCAGGCCGGGAGCTCCTATAATTCACCCCTCCACTTT. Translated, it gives CATQAGSSYNSPLHF.